The TCR beta chain under discussion was sequenced for a study of metastatic and nonmetastatic thyroid tumors. Looking at the study overall: The comparison covered peripheral blood and tumor or nodule tissue in malignant and benign thyroid patients.

Patients were all untreated before their thyroid surgery. TCRdb reassembled clones from the PCR reads with MiXCR. The data contain more than 8,500 clones, approximately 22% of them seen just once; the ten biggest clones take up 17%. This clone was recorded at least ten times. V was cut by 2 bases and J by 14 bases, with 17 bases left in between. The CDR3 is made up of 14 amino acids. The germline V gene has CDR1 SGDLS and CDR2 YYNGEE. Source material: adjacent normal tissue. This TCR was recovered from a female donor with papillary thyroid cancer or a benign thyroid nodule (not recorded which). Some clones in this sample may be carry-over from other donors' samples. V gene TRBV9 combines with J gene TRBJ1-6; maybe TRBD1 (5 bases). The CDR3 reads CASSVGDLPGALHF. The CDR3 coding sequence is TGTGCCAGCAGCGTTGGGGACCTACCCGGGGCCCTCCACTTT.